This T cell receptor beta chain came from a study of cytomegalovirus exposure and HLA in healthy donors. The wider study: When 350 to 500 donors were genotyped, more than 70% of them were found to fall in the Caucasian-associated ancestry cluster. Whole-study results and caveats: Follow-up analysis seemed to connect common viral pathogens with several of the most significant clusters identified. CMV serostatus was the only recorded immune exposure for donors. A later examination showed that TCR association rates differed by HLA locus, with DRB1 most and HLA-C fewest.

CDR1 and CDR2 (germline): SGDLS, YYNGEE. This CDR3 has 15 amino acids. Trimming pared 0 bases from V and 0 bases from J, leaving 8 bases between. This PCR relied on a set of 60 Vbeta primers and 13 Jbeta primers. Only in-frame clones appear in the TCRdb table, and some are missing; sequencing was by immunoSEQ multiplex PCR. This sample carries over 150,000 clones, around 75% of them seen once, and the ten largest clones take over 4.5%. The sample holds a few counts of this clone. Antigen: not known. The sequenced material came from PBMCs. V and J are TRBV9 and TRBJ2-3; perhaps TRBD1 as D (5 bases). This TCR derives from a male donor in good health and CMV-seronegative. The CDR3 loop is CASSVGPGSTDTQYF. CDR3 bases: TGTGCCAGCAGCGTAGGTCCAGGGAGCACAGATACGCAGTATTTT.